These T cell receptor beta chains were read from a single sample in a study of OX40 agonist ivuxolimab in advanced cancers. Produced via immunoSEQ multiplex PCR; TCRdb's table is partial and in-frame only. The table has about 73,000 clones, approximately 86% seen once. Sequenced here: CD4+ or CD8+ T cells sorted from blood, sampled in a trial of the OX40 agonist ivuxolimab. These receptors came from an adult with an advanced solid tumor such as melanoma, head and neck, liver or kidney cancer. CDR3s include the opening cysteine and the closing phenylalanine or tryptophan. D genes are given only for firm matches. Clone size is stated in some rows and not others, as once, few, many or a class when expanded.

v_gene: TRBV28; d_gene: NA; j_gene: TRBJ1-1; abundance: NA; CDR3aa: CASSLGGRTEAFF; CDR3nt: TGTGCCAGCAGTTTGGGGGGGAGGACTGAAGCTTTCTTT
v_gene: TRBV5-8; d_gene: NA; j_gene: TRBJ2-3; abundance: once; CDR3aa: CASSPRTGTDTQYF; CDR3nt: TGTGCCAGCAGCCCTCGGACAGGCACAGATACGCAGTATTTT
v_gene: TRBV5-1; d_gene: NA; j_gene: TRBJ2-5; abundance: once; CDR3aa: CASSLELGPTQYF; CDR3nt: TGCGCCAGCAGCTTGGAACTAGGTCCTACCCAGTACTTC
v_gene: TRBV28; d_gene: TRBD2; j_gene: TRBJ2-3; abundance: NA; CDR3aa: CASSLMGRGGTQYF; CDR3nt: TGTGCCAGCAGTTTAATGGGGCGCGGGGGTACGCAGTATTTT
v_gene: TRBV28; d_gene: TRBD1; j_gene: TRBJ1-1; abundance: NA; CDR3aa: CASSLNYRGSTEAFF; CDR3nt: TGTGCCAGCAGTTTAAATTACAGGGGAAGCACTGAAGCTTTCTTT
v_gene: TRBV27; d_gene: NA; j_gene: TRBJ1-2; abundance: NA; CDR3aa: CASSFLQGYGYTF; CDR3nt: TGTGCCAGCAGTTTTCTACAGGGATATGGCTACACCTTC
v_gene: TRBV7-2; d_gene: TRBD1; j_gene: TRBJ2-7; abundance: once; CDR3aa: CASSPLDRVVEQYF; CDR3nt: TGTGCCAGCAGCCCACTGGACAGGGTAGTCGAGCAGTACTTC
v_gene: TRBV9; d_gene: NA; j_gene: TRBJ1-5; abundance: NA; CDR3aa: CASTESPSDQPQHF; CDR3nt: TGTGCCAGCACCGAAAGTCCCTCAGATCAGCCCCAGCATTTT
v_gene: TRBV5-1; d_gene: NA; j_gene: TRBJ1-4; abundance: NA; CDR3aa: CASSLAGTQRVGGKLFF; CDR3nt: TGCGCCAGCAGCTTGGCCGGGACTCAGCGCGTGGGTGGAAAACTGTTTTTT
v_gene: TRBV29-1; d_gene: TRBD1; j_gene: TRBJ2-5; abundance: NA; CDR3aa: CSAFDRVQGETQYF; CDR3nt: TGCAGCGCATTCGACAGGGTTCAAGGAGAGACCCAGTACTTC